This entry lists 22 T cell receptor beta chains sequenced from one sample in a study of blood T cells in healthy people across ages. Combining a sample-barcoded 5' primer with a J-beta primer mix, a second PCR ran for about 7 to 11 cycles. TCRdb recomputed calls from the 5' RACE reads with MiXCR, one row per CDR3 protein. Here the sample spans about a million distinct CDR3 sequences, around 49% being singletons. Input material: blood. These receptor sequences come from a man aged 25-45 years in good health.

This chain joins TRBV7-9 and TRBJ1-2; D perhaps matches TRBD1 (6 bases). This CDR3 contains 15 residues. CDR1 SEHNR and CDR2 FQNEAQ come from the germline V gene (reference sequence). The V end was cut by 5 bases, the J end by 4 bases, with 17 bases between. The CDR3 loop reads CASSARYRAPYGYTF. CDR3 in DNA: TGTGCCAGCAGCGCCCGGTACAGGGCACCCTATGGCTACACCTTC.

This chain links TRBV2 with TRBJ1-5, with no clear D. The V end lost 0 bases, the J end lost 4 bases, and 19 bases lay between the germline ends. The CDR3 loop spans 18 amino acids. Looked up from germline, CDR1 is SNHLY and CDR2 is FYNNEI. Here the CDR3 reads CASSEALQVGLRNQPQHF. The CDR3 nucleotides are TGTGCCAGCAGTGAAGCGCTTCAGGTCGGATTGAGGAATCAGCCCCAGCATTTT.

This clonotype was detected only once. This chain links TRBV6-5 with TRBJ2-7, with D perhaps TRBD2 (7 bases). CDR3 length equals 15 residues. Trimming stripped 7 bases from V and 0 bases from J, with 16 bases between. Germline CDR1 is MNHEY and CDR2 is SVGAGI. The DNA for the CDR3 is TGTGCCAGCACCCAGGGGCGGGGGCCCTCCTACGAGCAGTACTTC. This translates into CASTQGRGPSYEQYF.

The rearrangement links TRBV5-1 to TRBJ2-7, with D hard to call. V was clipped by 2 bases and J by 2 bases, with 5 bases between them. The CDR3 has 12 amino acids. Looked up from germline, CDR1 is SGHRS and CDR2 is YFSETQ. The DNA for the CDR3 is TGCGCCAGCAGCTTCGATGCCTACGAGCAGTACTTC. Protein: CASSFDAYEQYF. Using reference TRBV5-1 and TRBJ2-7 for the parts outside the CDR3, the full variable domain is KAGVTQTPRYLIKTRGQQVTLSCSPISGHRSVSWYQQTPGQGLQFLFEYFSETQRNKGNFPGRFSGRQFSNSRSEMNVSTLELGDSALYLCASSFDAYEQYFGPGTRLTVT.

The rearrangement joins TRBV20-1 to TRBJ2-5, with a weak D call TRBD1 (5 bases). The assigned J gene may be wrong: the sequence end matches TRBJ2-7 better. Germline V gives CDR1 DFQATT, CDR2 SNEGSKA (reference sequence). The CDR3 has 14 amino acids. CDR3 region: CSASVAGKFDEQYF. The CDR3 bases are TGCAGTGCTAGTGTGGCAGGGAAGTTCGACGAGCAGTACTTC.

This chain connects TRBV7-2 to TRBJ1-1; 8 bases match TRBD1. The germline V gene has CDR1 SGHTA and CDR2 FQGNSA. Trimming cost V 6 bases and J 5 bases; bases outside gene matches: 11. This CDR3 spans 15 amino acids. The CDR3 is CASSQPDRARTEAFF. The CDR3 DNA is TGTGCCAGCAGTCAACCGGACAGGGCGAGGACTGAAGCTTTCTTT.

The V call is TRBV6-5, the J call TRBJ1-2; no reliable D call. With 2 bases removed from V and 10 bases from J, the gap between germline ends came to 11 bases. The V gene's germline CDR1 is MNHEY and CDR2 SVGAGI. The CDR3 is 12 residues long. CDR3 residues: CASSYRMKFYTF. CDR3 nucleotide sequence: TGTGCCAGCAGTTACAGAATGAAATTCTACACCTTC.

J is TRBJ2-3 and V is TRBV9; D is unclear. CDR1 is SGDLS and CDR2 is YYNGEE in the germline V gene. Trimming took 3 bases from V and 1 from J, leaving 15 bases between them. The CDR3 length is 16 residues. As DNA, the CDR3 is TGTGCCAGCAGCGATGCGCGGATCTTTGGCACAGATACGCAGTATTTT. It codes for CASSDARIFGTDTQYF.

The V and J genes are TRBV10-3 and TRBJ2-4; either TRBD1 or TRBD2 may fit D (5 bases each). In germline, CDR1 is ENHRY, CDR2 SYGVKD. V was clipped by 10 bases and J by 0 bases, with 16 bases between them. The CDR3 sequence is 15 residues long. The CDR3 DNA follows: TGTGCCACCTGGGACGGCCAGAAAGCCAAAAACATTCAGTACTTC. Protein: CATWDGQKAKNIQYF.

This clonotype came up a few times. The chain has TRBV7-2 and TRBJ2-4; D remains ambiguous. The DNA end is a closer match to TRBJ2-7, so the J assignment may be wrong. Germline V lookup: CDR1 SGHTA, CDR2 FQGNSA. This CDR3 is built from 12 residues. The CDR3 loop reads CASSLTAIEQYF. In DNA, the CDR3 is TGTGCCAGCAGCTTAACCGCGATCGAGCAGTACTTC.

Comments on this clonotype: One base away lies a much larger clone, so this may be a sequencing read error. The V call is TRBV3-1, the J call TRBJ1-2; D remains ambiguous. The CDR3 length is 15 residues. The germline V and J ends were trimmed by 1 base and 4 bases, with 13 bases remaining between them. CDR1 LGHDT and CDR2 YNNKEL come from the germline V gene (reference sequence). Here the CDR3 DNA reads TGTGCCAGCAGCCAAGTGGGTGGGAGACCCTATGGCTACACCTTC. This codes for CASSQVGGRPYGYTF.

Notes on this clonotype: A much larger clone is a single base away; this may be a read error. V gene TRBV20-1 combines with J gene TRBJ2-2; 9 positions match TRBD2. Germline CDR1 is DFQATT and CDR2 is SNEGSKA (reference sequence). The CDR3 contains 17 residues. DNA of the CDR3: TGCAGTACTAGAGTTGGGACTAGCCTCGTCCGAACCGGGGAGCTGTTTTTT. It encodes CSTRVGTSLVRTGELFF.

This chain uses TRBV9 with TRBJ1-2, with no clear D. The V gene lost 5 bases and the J gene lost 7 bases, with 9 bases spanning the gap. The CDR3 consists of 11 residues. Germline CDR1 reads SGDLS; CDR2 reads YYNGEE. The CDR3 coding sequence is TGTGCCAGCAGTAAAGGAAGTGGCTACACCTTC. Residues: CASSKGSGYTF.

This clonotype was seen more than once but under ten times. The chain recombines TRBV6-2 or TRBV6-3 with TRBJ2-4, with no clear D. The V gene lost 2 bases and the J gene lost 8 bases, with 13 bases spanning the gap. The CDR3 spans 14 residues. Germline lookup yields CDR1 MNHEY and CDR2 SVGEGT. The CDR3 protein is CASSYATGRDIQYF. CDR3 bases: TGTGCCAGCAGTTACGCGACTGGAAGGGACATTCAGTACTTC.

This clonotype was detected only once. The V gene is TRBV27, the J gene TRBJ1-5; D is undetermined. The V gene's germline CDR1 is MNHEY and CDR2 SMNVEV (reference sequence). The V end lost 3 bases, the J end lost 3 bases, and 6 bases lay between the germline ends. This CDR3 is 13 amino acids long. The CDR3, as DNA: TGTGCCAGCAGTTTCTCTATCAATCAGCCCCAGCATTTT. It specifies CASSFSINQPQHF.

This clonotype was detected a few times. The rearrangement joins TRBV29-1 to TRBJ2-7; 12 bases match TRBD2. V lost 1 base, J lost 0 bases, and 1 base stayed unmatched. In germline, CDR1 is SQVTM, CDR2 ANQGSEA. The CDR3 is 15 residues long. The CDR3 spells CSVEGGLAGSYEQYF. The CDR3 DNA follows: TGCAGCGTTGAAGGGGGACTAGCGGGCTCCTACGAGCAGTACTTC.

J is TRBJ2-7 and V is TRBV5-4, with D perhaps matching TRBD2 (5 bases). Trimming left V 0 bases short and J 4 bases short, with 14 bases between. The CDR3 is made up of 15 amino acids. Germline V gene lookup returns CDR1 SGHNT and CDR2 YYREEE (reference sequence). In nucleotides, the CDR3 is TGTGCCAGCAGCTTGGATCCCCCGGGGTTTTACGAGCAGTACTTC. The encoded protein is CASSLDPPGFYEQYF.

The genes are TRBV29-1 and TRBJ2-1; 12 nucleotides align to TRBD2. Germline CDR1 reads SQVTM; CDR2 reads ANQGSEA. CDR3 size: 13 residues. The trim removed 6 bases at V and 10 bases at J, leaving 7 bases unmatched. The DNA of the CDR3 is TGCAGCGTCGCTAGCGGGGGGGTTAGGGAGCAGTTCTTC. Residues: CSVASGGVREQFF.

This clonotype showed up just a few times. This chain joins TRBV2 and TRBJ1-1; D not certain. This CDR3 has 14 amino acids. V lost 7 bases to trimming and J lost 0 bases, with 12 bases between them. Per the germline V gene, CDR1 is SNHLY and CDR2 is FYNNEI. The CDR3 nucleotides read TGTGCCAGCAAATCGATCTTGATGAACACTGAAGCTTTCTTT. This gives the protein CASKSILMNTEAFF.

The V and J genes are TRBV9 and TRBJ2-1; TRBD2 agrees at 14 bases. V lost 2 bases, J lost 7 bases, and 11 bases stayed unmatched. The CDR3 sequence is 18 residues long. The germline V gene has CDR1 SGDLS and CDR2 YYNGEE. CDR3 sequence reads: CASSVSGLAGARVNEQFF. CDR3 DNA sequence: TGTGCCAGCAGCGTTTCGGGACTAGCGGGGGCCCGGGTAAATGAGCAGTTCTTC.

There are a few counts of this clonotype. V is TRBV5-1 and J is TRBJ1-1, with D perhaps TRBD1 (5 bases). Germline V gives CDR1 SGHRS, CDR2 YFSETQ. CDR3 size: 17 residues. V dropped 3 bases and J dropped 2 bases, with 20 bases sitting between them. CDR3 residues: CASSWGPGAGSNTEAFF. The CDR3 nucleotides read TGCGCCAGCAGCTGGGGACCTGGGGCGGGGTCTAACACTGAAGCTTTCTTT. Full variable domain (outside the CDR3, taken from reference TRBV5-1 and TRBJ1-1): KAGVTQTPRYLIKTRGQQVTLSCSPISGHRSVSWYQQTPGQGLQFLFEYFSETQRNKGNFPGRFSGRQFSNSRSEMNVSTLELGDSALYLCASSWGPGAGSNTEAFFGQGTRLTVV.

The CDR3 is CARDHPGQRRTNEKLFF. CDR3 nucleotide sequence: TGTGCCAGAGATCATCCCGGACAACGGAGGACTAATGAAAAACTGTTTTTT. The rearrangement links TRBV7-9 to TRBJ1-4, with TRBD1 as a possible D gene (5 bases). Trimming shortened V by 9 bases and J by 2 bases, and 22 bases separated the two germline ends. Germline V gene lookup returns CDR1 SEHNR and CDR2 FQNEAQ (reference sequence). This CDR3 region has 17 residues.